A single sample gave rise to the 17 T cell receptor beta chains below, sequenced in a study of shared clonotypes between healthy human individuals. The protocol was immunoSEQ multiplex PCR, while the TCRdb copy is restricted to in-frame clones and leaves out a portion. The sample includes around 2.5 million clones, more than 85% of them seen just once. The sample consisted of naive CD4+ T cells from PBMCs. Subset noted: CD45RA+ positively selected. The receptors originated from a man aged 18 to 30 in good health. Some clones in this sample may be carry-over from other donors' samples.

This chain joins TRBV7-8 and TRBJ1-6; TRBD1 might be the D (6 bases). Germline V gives CDR1 SGHVS, CDR2 FQNEAQ. The CDR3 sequence is 16 residues long. V lost 5 bases to trimming and J lost 8 bases, with 19 bases between them. CDR3 nucleotides: TGTGCCAGCAGCCAAGGCGGGGGGCTCTGGCATTCACCCCTCCACTTT. Protein product: CASSQGGGLWHSPLHF.

The CDR3 spells CASSQGEDKETQYF. CDR3 coding DNA: TGTGCCAGCAGCCAAGGGGAAGATAAAGAGACCCAGTACTTC. The chain combines TRBV14 with TRBJ2-5; unclear D gene. Trimming cost V 1 base and J 3 bases, with 9 bases left between them. Germline V lookup: CDR1 SGHDN, CDR2 FVKESK. CDR3 length equals 14 residues.

CDR3 in DNA: TGTGCCAGCAGCTTAGATCGGCGGGCCAGCGGCGTCTATGGCTACACCTTC. It encodes CASSLDRRASGVYGYTF. The V gene is TRBV11-2, the J gene TRBJ1-2; D gene unclear. The V end was cut by 0 bases, the J end by 4 bases, with 18 bases between. Germline CDR1 is SGHAT and CDR2 is FQNNGV. The CDR3 runs to 17 residues.

The chain carries TRBV25-1 and TRBJ2-3, with 8 bases lining up with TRBD1. Germline trimming cut 4 bases from V and 0 bases from J; bases unmatched to any gene: 3. The CDR3 covers 15 residues. CDR1 is MGHDK and CDR2 is SYGVNS in the germline V gene. CDR3 amino acids: CASSGQGLSTDTQYF. CDR3 nucleotide sequence: TGTGCCAGCAGTGGACAGGGGTTAAGCACAGATACGCAGTATTTT.

J is TRBJ2-3 and V is TRBV21-1; no DNA check was done on the table's D call, TRBD2. TRBV21-1 is a recognized pseudogene. The CDR3 runs to 18 residues. The CDR3 reads CASSRLPGLAGFTDTQYF. The CDR3 DNA is TGTGCCAGCAGCCGATTGCCGGGACTAGCGGGATTCACAGATACGCAGTATTTT.

The chain uses TRBV29-1 and TRBJ2-3; the D is unclear. With 6 bases removed from V and 1 base from J, the gap between germline ends came to 14 bases. This CDR3 contains 14 residues. Germline V gene sequence: CDR1 SQVTM, CDR2 ANQGSEA. The CDR3 region has the DNA TGCAGCGTAGCAAAACAGCTGCGCACAGATACGCAGTATTTT. This translates into CSVAKQLRTDTQYF.

Worth noting for this clone: Other DNA sequences from this sample encode an identical CDR3 as well. The chain links TRBV28 to TRBJ1-4, with 8 bases fitting TRBD1. The germline CDR1 and CDR2 sequences are MDHEN and SYDVKM. The CDR3 sequence is 14 residues long. V was pared by 6 bases and J by 5 bases, with 5 bases of the junction left unmatched. In DNA, the CDR3 is TGTGCCAGCAGCCCAGGGGGCCTGAATGAAAAACTGTTTTTT. As protein: CASSPGGLNEKLFF.

As DNA, the CDR3 is TGTGCCAGCAGCCTGAACGGGGGCTTGAATGAGCAGTTCTTC. Translating gives CASSLNGGLNEQFF. The V and J genes are TRBV14 and TRBJ2-1; TRBD1 or TRBD2 may be the D gene (6 bases each). V was pared by 4 bases and J by 7 bases, with 14 bases between. The CDR3 has 14 residues. CDR1 and CDR2 (germline): SGHDN, FVKESK.

V usage is TRBV4-2 and J usage is TRBJ2-2; 11 bases match TRBD2. Germline trimming cut 3 bases from V and 0 bases from J; bases unmatched to any gene: 6. In germline, CDR1 is LGHNA, CDR2 YNFKEQ. The CDR3 has 18 amino acids. The CDR3 is CASSQGLAESSNTGELFF. DNA for the CDR3: TGTGCCAGCAGCCAGGGACTAGCGGAGTCCTCGAACACCGGGGAGCTGTTTTTT.

The J gene is TRBJ1-3, the V gene TRBV5-4, with unresolved D. Germline V gives CDR1 SGHNT, CDR2 YYREEE (reference sequence). CDR3 length equals 14 residues. Trimming left V 4 bases short and J 2 bases short, with 10 bases between. This CDR3 reads CASSPLPAGNTIYF. The CDR3 DNA sequence: TGTGCCAGCAGCCCACTGCCAGCTGGAAACACCATATATTTT.

Concerning this clone: Compared with germline, one end of the junction differs, possibly owing to a read error. This chain uses TRBV23-1 with TRBJ2-3; D gene unclear. TRBV23-1 carries the ORF label, with uncertain function. The CDR3 sequence is 9 residues long. The CDR3 region has the DNA TGCGCCAGCAGTCGATCGTCGGTTTTT. Residues: CASSRSSVF.

This clone was counted a single time. The chain couples TRBV11-3 to TRBJ1-2; 11 nucleotides agree with TRBD1. CDR1 and CDR2 from the germline V gene are SGHNT and YENEEA. CDR3 size: 13 residues. The ends lost 5 bases at V and 8 bases at J; junction bases unmatched: 4. The chain's CDR3 is CASSRTGGDGYTF. Here the CDR3 DNA reads TGTGCCAGCAGCAGGACAGGGGGCGACGGCTACACCTTC. The full variable domain, with the rest looked up from reference TRBV11-3 and TRBJ1-2, is EAGVVQSPRYKIIEKKQPVAFWCNPISGHNTLYWYLQNLGQGPELLIRYENEEAVDDSQLPKDRFSAERLKGVDSTLKIQPAELGDSAVYLCASSRTGGDGYTFGSGTRLTVV.

This chain connects TRBV29-1 to TRBJ2-7; 8 bases are shared with TRBD1. Trimming at V came to 6 bases and at J to 4 bases, leaving 5 bases not matched to a gene. The CDR3 has 12 residues. Germline assignment: CDR1 SQVTM and CDR2 ANQGSEA. CDR3 DNA: TGCAGCGTCGCCACAGGGGGGTACGAGCAGTACTTC. Amino acids: CSVATGGYEQYF.

The CDR3 is CASSEFLGQGTYEQYF. The CDR3 nucleotides are TGCGCCAGCAGTGAGTTCCTTGGACAGGGAACCTACGAGCAGTACTTC. The chain joins TRBV10-1 to TRBJ2-7, with 8 bases that match TRBD1. V shed 1 base, J shed 2 bases, and the junction held 7 bases outside the gene matches. Germline V gene sequence: CDR1 WNHNN, CDR2 SYGVQD (reference sequence). The CDR3 has 16 amino acids.

The chain couples TRBV5-1 to TRBJ2-5; no clear D. This CDR3 region has 15 residues. Germline loops: CDR1 SGHRS, CDR2 YFSETQ. V was trimmed by 4 bases and J by 2 bases, leaving 15 bases between them. The CDR3 protein is CASSPPGRPQETQYF. CDR3 bases: TGCGCCAGCAGCCCGCCGGGCAGACCTCAAGAGACCCAGTACTTC.

Only one count was recorded for this clone. V usage is TRBV11-1 and J usage is TRBJ1-1, with D unresolved. Looked up from germline, CDR1 is SGHAT and CDR2 is FQDESV (reference sequence). Trimming took 4 bases from V and 10 from J, leaving 19 bases between them. The CDR3 has 14 amino acids. CDR3 bases: TGTGCCAGCAGCTCCAAACGGTGGATTGGTGTAGCTTTCTTT. This translates into CASSSKRWIGVAFF.

V gene TRBV19 combines with J gene TRBJ2-7; the D is unclear. The length of the CDR3 is 13 residues. Trimming stripped 5 bases from V and 6 bases from J, with 14 bases between. CDR1 is LNHDA and CDR2 is SQIVND in the germline V gene (reference sequence). This chain's CDR3 is CASSATIGIEQYF. CDR3 DNA sequence: TGTGCCAGTAGTGCAACCATTGGAATCGAGCAGTACTTC.